The 31 T cell receptor beta chains presented below share a single source sample, sequenced in a study of T cell repertoires in cytomegalovirus infection. TCRdb reprocessed the reads with MiXCR, giving one entry per CDR3 protein. The table includes some 920,000 distinct CDR3 sequences, 30% to 40% detected once. Antigen specificity for these receptors is unknown. The sequencing here drew on cultured CD8+ T cells from PBMCs, taken from culture after CMV antigen stimulation. These receptors were obtained from a human donor in good health (CMV status not recorded). Some clones in this sample may be carry-over from other donors' samples.

This clonotype was seen at least ten times. This chain joins TRBV12-3 or TRBV12-4 and TRBJ1-1; D remains unclear. The CDR3 length is 12 residues. V was pared by 8 bases and J by 4 bases, with 11 bases between. CDR3 sequence: CASCGPVTEAFF. The CDR3 DNA reads TGTGCCAGCTGCGGTCCGGTCACTGAAGCTTTCTTT.

For this clonotype: A much bigger clone sits one base away, suggesting this may be a read error. The genes are TRBV6-1 and TRBJ2-5; possible D gene TRBD1, 6 bases. Germline CDR1 and CDR2: MNHNS and SASEGT. The CDR3 has 16 residues. Trimming pared 3 bases from V and 1 base from J, leaving 15 bases between. The CDR3 here is CASSDVVGALQETQYF. The CDR3 coding sequence is TGTGCCAGCAGTGACGTTGTGGGGGCCCTCCAAGAGACCCAGTACTTC.

The chain carries TRBV27 and TRBJ2-7; the match to TRBD2 covers 13 bases. Per germline, CDR1 MNHEY and CDR2 SMNVEV (reference sequence). V lost 6 bases and J lost 4; bases outside the gene matches: 3. The CDR3 contains 14 residues. The CDR3 protein is CASRLAGGPYEQYF. CDR3 coding DNA: TGTGCCAGCAGACTAGCGGGGGGGCCTTACGAGCAGTACTTC.

V usage is TRBV3-1 and J usage is TRBJ1-6, with D possibly matching TRBD1 (5 bases). Germline V gene lookup returns CDR1 LGHDT and CDR2 YNNKEL (reference sequence). Trimming took 4 bases from V and 2 from J, leaving 18 bases between them. This CDR3 region has 18 residues. The CDR3 reads CASSPALWDGPYNSPLHF. CDR3 sequence (DNA): TGTGCCAGCAGCCCCGCCCTTTGGGACGGACCCTATAATTCACCCCTCCACTTT.

The rearrangement joins TRBV19 to TRBJ2-3, with 7 bases fitting TRBD1. This CDR3 spans 14 amino acids. V was pared by 0 bases and J by 5 bases, with 2 bases of the junction left unmatched. Germline V gene lookup returns CDR1 LNHDA and CDR2 SQIVND (reference sequence). The CDR3 loop is CASSIERTGDTQYF. CDR3 coding DNA: TGTGCCAGTAGTATAGAACGGACAGGAGATACGCAGTATTTT.

The chain uses TRBV6-2 or TRBV6-3 and TRBJ2-7, with a tentative D call TRBD2 (6 bases). CDR1 MNHEY and CDR2 SVGEGT come from the germline V gene. This CDR3 is built from 13 residues. Between the trimmed V and J ends, which lost 4 bases and 1 base, there was a span of 8 bases. CDR3 amino acids: CASSWGESYEQYV. The CDR3 DNA is TGTGCCAGCAGTTGGGGGGAGTCCTACGAGCAGTACGTC.

The V call is TRBV5-6, the J call TRBJ1-2; a possible D gene is TRBD1 (6 bases). Germline V CDR1 and CDR2: SGHDT, YYEEEE. The CDR3 is 14 residues long. The V gene lost 4 bases and the J gene lost 2 bases, with 12 bases spanning the gap. The CDR3 spells CASSPVGGNYGYTF. CDR3 bases: TGTGCCAGCAGCCCTGTGGGGGGCAACTATGGCTACACCTTC. Full variable domain (remainder filled in from reference TRBV5-6 and TRBJ1-2): DAGVTQSPTHLIKTRGQQVTLRCSPKSGHDTVSWYQQALGQGPQFIFQYYEEEERQRGNFPDRFSGHQFPNYSSELNVNALLLGDSALYLCASSPVGGNYGYTFGSGTRLTVV.

On this clonotype itself: With a much larger clone just one base away, this may be a read error. CDR3 protein: CASSLPREGSASTDTQYF. In DNA form, the CDR3 reads TGTGCCAGCAGCTTACCCCGAGAGGGGTCGGCCAGCACAGATACGCAGTATTTT. V is TRBV7-6 and J is TRBJ2-3; tentatively, D is TRBD1 or TRBD2 (5 bases each). Trimming removed 2 bases at V and 0 bases at J, with 18 bases between. CDR1 is SGHVS and CDR2 is FNYEAQ in the germline V gene. The CDR3 is 18 amino acids.

The rearrangement joins TRBV10-3 to TRBJ1-2; D is ambiguous. Germline-derived CDR1 and CDR2 are ENHRY and SYGVKD. The ends were cut back, 4 bases at V and 6 bases at J, with 15 bases in the middle. This CDR3 has 14 amino acids. CDR3 loop: CAISAGGETHGYTF. The CDR3 DNA sequence: TGTGCCATCAGTGCCGGTGGCGAGACTCATGGCTACACCTTC.

There are a few counts of this clonotype. V gene TRBV7-9 combines with J gene TRBJ2-7; unclear D gene. The CDR3 contains 14 residues. V was clipped by 8 bases and J by 3 bases, with 17 bases between them. Germline loops: CDR1 SEHNR, CDR2 FQNEAQ (reference sequence). CDR3 loop: CASGPSSGLYEQYF. CDR3 DNA sequence: TGTGCCAGCGGACCCTCGTCGGGCCTCTACGAGCAGTACTTC.

This clonotype was seen once. The chain couples TRBV27 to TRBJ2-3, with a weak D call TRBD2 (6 bases). Germline V lookup: CDR1 MNHEY, CDR2 SMNVEV (reference sequence). The ends were cut back, 3 bases at V and 10 bases at J, with 17 bases in the middle. This CDR3 has 14 amino acids. The CDR3 sequence is CASSFGGPSGAQYF. The DNA of the CDR3 is TGTGCCAGCAGTTTTGGAGGGCCGTCCGGAGCGCAGTATTTT.

This clonotype was recorded many times. The chain couples TRBV7-2 to TRBJ2-1, with D possibly being TRBD1 or TRBD2 (6 bases each). CDR1 and CDR2 (germline): SGHTA, FQGNSA. Trimming pared 1 base from V and 0 bases from J, leaving 13 bases between. The CDR3 runs to 17 residues. CDR3 region: CASSLDGGISSYNEQFF. CDR3 coding DNA: TGTGCCAGCAGCTTAGACGGGGGCATAAGCTCCTACAATGAGCAGTTCTTC.

This clonotype occurred a few times. The rearrangement joins TRBV19 to TRBJ2-1; TRBD1 is a possible D gene (6 bases). In germline, CDR1 is LNHDA, CDR2 SQIVND (reference sequence). Trimming took 7 bases from V and 7 from J, leaving 11 bases between them. The CDR3 has 12 residues. The CDR3 protein is CASTLGANEQFF. The CDR3 nucleotides read TGTGCCAGTACTCTGGGGGCGAATGAGCAGTTCTTC.

This clonotype occurred a few times. The chain's CDR3 is CASSLAIGDPEAFF. For the CDR3, the DNA is TGTGCCAGCAGCTTAGCGATAGGGGACCCTGAAGCTTTCTTT. V and J are TRBV7-9 and TRBJ1-1; a weak D match, TRBD1 (5 bases). CDR1 SEHNR and CDR2 FQNEAQ come from the germline V gene (reference sequence). The V end lost 0 bases, the J end lost 6 bases, and 11 bases lay between the germline ends. This CDR3 is built from 14 residues.

As for this clonotype: One base away lies a much larger clone, so this may be a sequencing read error. The chain uses TRBV7-9 and TRBJ2-3; D unclear. Per the germline V gene, CDR1 is SEHNR and CDR2 is FQNEAQ (reference sequence). The CDR3 covers 16 residues. The ends were cut back, 3 bases at V and 4 bases at J, with 17 bases in the middle. The DNA for the CDR3 is TGTGCCAGCAGCTTCCCGCTCCCCGAAGATGCAGATACGCAGTATTTT. Residues: CASSFPLPEDADTQYF.

Remarks on this clonotype: The junction and the germline gene differ at one end; a read error may be behind it. CDR3 in amino acids: CVSSPRGQGNGYTF. The CDR3 DNA follows: TGTGTCAGCAGCCCACGGGGGCAGGGAAATGGCTACACCTTC. The rearrangement joins TRBV5-5 to TRBJ1-2, with D possibly matching TRBD1 (6 bases). The V gene's germline CDR1 is SGHKS and CDR2 YYEKEE (reference sequence). The CDR3 loop spans 14 amino acids.

V gene TRBV28 combines with J gene TRBJ1-2; 9 bases fit TRBD1. J gave up 6 bases and V 5 bases, and 7 bases lay outside the gene matches. The CDR3 contains 14 residues. Germline CDR1 is MDHEN and CDR2 is SYDVKM. In DNA, the CDR3 is TGTGCCAGCAGTCCCGGACAGGGGCCGGATGGCTACACCTTC. As protein: CASSPGQGPDGYTF.

This clonotype was seen more than once but under ten times. J is TRBJ1-4 and V is TRBV20-1; maybe TRBD1 (6 bases). CDR1 DFQATT and CDR2 SNEGSKA come from the germline V gene (reference sequence). Trimming left V 2 bases short and J 0 bases short, with 16 bases between. The CDR3 spans 17 residues. The CDR3 is CSARIWTARATNEKLFF. The CDR3 region has the DNA TGCAGTGCTAGAATTTGGACAGCTCGGGCAACTAATGAAAAACTGTTTTTT.

The V call is TRBV20-1, the J call TRBJ1-2; tentative D call: TRBD1 (6 bases). V was clipped by 7 bases and J by 2 bases, with 17 bases between them. This CDR3 region has 14 residues. Germline-derived CDR1 and CDR2 are DFQATT and SNEGSKA (reference sequence). This CDR3 is CSVPQGNRNYGYTF. The CDR3 DNA sequence: TGCAGTGTCCCCCAGGGGAATCGGAACTATGGCTACACCTTC.

There are many counts of this clonotype. The chain has TRBV7-9 and TRBJ2-5, with D perhaps given as TRBD1 or TRBD2 (5 bases each). The germline gives CDR1 SEHNR, CDR2 FQNEAQ (reference sequence). The CDR3 contains 14 residues. Trimming removed 5 bases from V and 5 bases from J, with 15 bases in between. CDR3 sequence reads: CASSHYEGRETQYF. Written as DNA, the CDR3 is TGTGCCAGCAGCCATTATGAGGGACGGGAGACCCAGTACTTC. Filled out from reference TRBV7-9 and TRBJ2-5, the complete variable domain reads DTGVSQNPRHKITKRGQNVTFRCDPISEHNRLYWYRQTLGQGPEFLTYFQNEAQLEKSRLLSDRFSAERPKGSFSTLEIQRTEQGDSAMYLCASSHYEGRETQYFGPGTRLLVL.

The chain uses TRBV9 and TRBJ1-5; D unresolved. The CDR3 extends over 13 amino acids. Trimming took off 1 base at V and 6 bases at J, with 8 bases between the two ends. The germline V gene has CDR1 SGDLS and CDR2 YYNGEE. CDR3 sequence: CASSVREGQPQHF. CDR3 in DNA: TGTGCCAGCAGCGTAAGGGAAGGTCAGCCCCAGCATTTT.

The chain has TRBV18 and TRBJ2-1, with TRBD2 as a possible D gene (5 bases). V was cut by 3 bases and J by 2 bases, with 11 bases left in between. This CDR3 comprises 15 residues. CDR1 is KGHSH and CDR2 is LQKENI in the germline V gene. The CDR3 region has the DNA TGTGCCAGCTCACCTAGGGAGCAGACCTACAATGAGCAGTTCTTC. As protein: CASSPREQTYNEQFF.

A word on this clonotype: A much larger clone differs by one base, so this may be a read error. The chain recombines TRBV7-9 with TRBJ2-5; tentative D call: TRBD2 (6 bases). Trimming stripped 2 bases from V and 7 bases from J, with 20 bases between. This CDR3 is built from 16 residues. Germline CDR1 is SEHNR and CDR2 is FQNEAQ (reference sequence). CDR3 nucleotides: TGTGCCAGCAGCTTATCGCGCGGGCGGGGTCCAGGGACCCAGTACTTC. It is translated as CASSLSRGRGPGTQYF. Filled out from reference TRBV7-9 and TRBJ2-5, the complete variable domain reads DTGVSQNPRHKITKRGQNVTFRCDPISEHNRLYWYRQTLGQGPEFLTYFQNEAQLEKSRLLSDRFSAERPKGSFSTLEIQRTEQGDSAMYLCASSLSRGRGPGTQYFGPGTRLLVL.

The chain carries TRBV28 and TRBJ2-5; the match to TRBD1 covers 7 bases. The germline V gene has CDR1 MDHEN and CDR2 SYDVKM. Losses at the gene ends were 4 bases for V and 0 bases for J; bases not matched to a gene: 11. This CDR3 comprises 17 residues. The CDR3: CASSYQTGSIYQETQYF. The CDR3 DNA is TGTGCCAGCAGTTATCAGACAGGGTCAATATACCAAGAGACCCAGTACTTC.

This clonotype was picked up a small number of times. The chain has TRBV28 and TRBJ2-3; D perhaps matches TRBD1 (5 bases). V lost 3 bases and J 0 bases, leaving 7 bases between the germline ends. The germline gives CDR1 MDHEN, CDR2 SYDVKM. CDR3 length: 14 residues. CDR3 sequence (DNA): TGTGCCAGCAGTTTTTACAGGAGCACAGATACGCAGTATTTT. This codes for CASSFYRSTDTQYF.

The CDR3 bases are TGCGCCAGCAGCGTGAGGACAGGGGTGAAAAACTCCTACAATGAGCAGTTCTTC. It yields the protein CASSVRTGVKNSYNEQFF. The chain links TRBV5-1 to TRBJ2-1; TRBD1 aligns across 9 bases. Germline-derived CDR1 and CDR2 are SGHRS and YFSETQ. Unmatched junction bases numbered 11, after V lost 4 bases and J lost 0 bases. CDR3 length: 18 amino acids. Full variable domain (missing parts from reference TRBV5-1 and TRBJ2-1): KAGVTQTPRYLIKTRGQQVTLSCSPISGHRSVSWYQQTPGQGLQFLFEYFSETQRNKGNFPGRFSGRQFSNSRSEMNVSTLELGDSALYLCASSVRTGVKNSYNEQFFGPGTRLTVL.

J is TRBJ2-5 and V is TRBV6-2 or TRBV6-3, with 7 bases fitting TRBD1. CDR1 and CDR2 from the germline V gene are MNHEY and SVGEGT. Trimming at V came to 8 bases and at J to 4 bases, leaving 4 bases not matched to a gene. The CDR3 is 12 amino acids. The chain's CDR3 is CASDGTAETQYF. The DNA of the CDR3 is TGTGCCAGCGACGGGACAGCAGAGACCCAGTACTTC.

Only a few counts were recorded for this clonotype. This rearrangement joins TRBV4-1 to TRBJ2-1; no reliable D call. Germline CDR1 MGHRA, CDR2 YSYEKL. V lost 1 base and J lost 0, with 13 bases in between. The CDR3 is made up of 17 amino acids. This chain's CDR3 is CASSQVHARSSYNEQFF. In DNA, the CDR3 is TGCGCCAGCAGCCAAGTACACGCCCGGAGCTCCTACAATGAGCAGTTCTTC.

A remark on this clonotype: Since the CDR3 does not end with the conserved phenylalanine or tryptophan, this likely comes from a read error. The gene calls are TRBV7-9 and TRBJ1-1, with D unresolved. V lost 1 base and J 3 bases, leaving 12 bases between the germline ends. The CDR3 is made up of 15 amino acids. Per the germline V gene, CDR1 is SEHNR and CDR2 is FQNEAQ (reference sequence). The CDR3 DNA is TGTGCCAGCAGCTTAGGACGGCTCGACTACACTGAAGCTTTCTCT. Residues: CASSLGRLDYTEAFS.

This clonotype was picked up a small number of times. This chain joins TRBV6-6 and TRBJ2-7, with TRBD1 matching over 7 bases. With 5 bases clipped from V and 1 base from J, the junction kept 8 bases outside the gene matches. The CDR3 has 15 amino acids. Germline V gene lookup returns CDR1 MNHNY and CDR2 SVGAGI (reference sequence). The CDR3 is CASSTKRDRSYEQYV. Here the CDR3 DNA reads TGTGCCAGCAGTACCAAGAGGGACAGATCCTACGAGCAGTACGTC.

The chain recombines TRBV7-6 with TRBJ1-4, with D hard to call. The CDR3 is 14 residues long. V dropped 3 bases and J dropped 6 bases, with 11 bases sitting between them. Per germline, CDR1 SGHVS and CDR2 FNYEAQ. CDR3: CASSFGSEDEKLFF. CDR3 sequence (DNA): TGTGCCAGCAGCTTTGGGTCGGAAGATGAAAAACTGTTTTTT.